This T cell receptor beta chain is from a study of CD8+ T cells in alopecia areata. Extraction and reverse transcription of RNA yielded cDNA as the sequencing template. Profiling relied on immunoSEQ multiplex PCR, and the TCRdb table lists in-frame clones only, not all of them. The top ten clones hold around 0.46% of a sample with over 200,000 clones, around 62% of them seen once. In alopecia areata patients, both lesional scalp punch biopsies and peripheral blood were collected. Per germline, CDR1 SQVTM and CDR2 ANQGSEA. Trimming shortened V by 8 bases and J by 7 bases, and 23 bases separated the two germline ends. The CDR3 contains 14 residues. General study results and limits: Relative to normal scalp, lesional scalp, especially alopecia totalis/universalis, showed higher clonality. Patients displayed less clarity in TCR sharing than mice, a finding possibly related to HLA.

As to this clone: The antigen is not known.

The receptor was derived from a human donor with alopecia areata. The chain has TRBV29-1 and TRBJ1-2, with D possibly being TRBD1 (6 bases). The specimen comprised CD4+ T cells sorted from blood, sampled at week 0. CDR3 residues: CSTSPTGYSGGYTF. CDR3 DNA: TGCAGCACAAGTCCTACAGGGTACAGCGGTGGCTACACCTTC.